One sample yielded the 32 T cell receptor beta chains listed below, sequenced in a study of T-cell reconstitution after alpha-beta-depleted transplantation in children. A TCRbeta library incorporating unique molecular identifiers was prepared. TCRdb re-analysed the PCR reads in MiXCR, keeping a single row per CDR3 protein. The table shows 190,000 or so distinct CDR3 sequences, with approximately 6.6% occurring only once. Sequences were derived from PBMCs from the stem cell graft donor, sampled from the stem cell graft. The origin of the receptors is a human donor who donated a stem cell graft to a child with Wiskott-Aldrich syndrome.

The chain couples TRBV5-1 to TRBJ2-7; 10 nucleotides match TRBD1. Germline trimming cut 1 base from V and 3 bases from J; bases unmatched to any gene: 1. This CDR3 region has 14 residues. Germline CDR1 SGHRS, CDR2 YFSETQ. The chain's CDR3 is CASSLRDRGYEQYF. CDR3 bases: TGCGCCAGCAGCTTGAGGGACAGGGGCTACGAGCAGTACTTC.

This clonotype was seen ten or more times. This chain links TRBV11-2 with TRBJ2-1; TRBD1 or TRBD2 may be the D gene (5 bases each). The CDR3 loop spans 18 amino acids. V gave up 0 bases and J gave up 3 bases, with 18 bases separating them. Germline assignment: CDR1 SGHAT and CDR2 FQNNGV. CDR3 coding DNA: TGTGCCAGCAGCTTAGAAAGCACCGGGACCTTGTTCTACAATGAGCAGTTCTTC. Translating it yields CASSLESTGTLFYNEQFF.

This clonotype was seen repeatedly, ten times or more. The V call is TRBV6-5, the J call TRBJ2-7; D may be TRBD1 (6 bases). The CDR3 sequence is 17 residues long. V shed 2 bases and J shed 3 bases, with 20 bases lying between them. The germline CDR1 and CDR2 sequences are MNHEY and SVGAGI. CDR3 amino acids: CASSYLSPGHRFYEQYF. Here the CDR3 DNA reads TGTGCCAGCAGTTACCTATCCCCGGGACACCGATTCTACGAGCAGTACTTC.

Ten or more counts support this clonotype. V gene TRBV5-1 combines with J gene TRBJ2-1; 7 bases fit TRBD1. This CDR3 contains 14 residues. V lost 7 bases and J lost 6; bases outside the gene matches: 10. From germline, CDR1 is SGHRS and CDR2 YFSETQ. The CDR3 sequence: CASFREKGANEQFF. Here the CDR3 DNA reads TGCGCCAGCTTCCGGGAAAAGGGGGCCAATGAGCAGTTCTTC.

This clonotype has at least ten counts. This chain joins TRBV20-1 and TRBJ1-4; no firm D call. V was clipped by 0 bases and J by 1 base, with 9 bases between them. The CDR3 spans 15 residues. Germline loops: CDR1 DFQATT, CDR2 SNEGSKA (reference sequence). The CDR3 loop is CSARDLSKTNEKLFF. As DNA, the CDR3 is TGCAGTGCTAGAGATCTTTCCAAAACTAATGAAAAACTGTTTTTT.

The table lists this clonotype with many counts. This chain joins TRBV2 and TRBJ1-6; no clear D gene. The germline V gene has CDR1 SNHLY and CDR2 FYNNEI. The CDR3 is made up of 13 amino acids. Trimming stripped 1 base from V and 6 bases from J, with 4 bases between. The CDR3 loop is CASSEVRNSPLHF. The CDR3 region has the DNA TGTGCCAGCAGTGAAGTGCGTAATTCACCCCTCCACTTT.

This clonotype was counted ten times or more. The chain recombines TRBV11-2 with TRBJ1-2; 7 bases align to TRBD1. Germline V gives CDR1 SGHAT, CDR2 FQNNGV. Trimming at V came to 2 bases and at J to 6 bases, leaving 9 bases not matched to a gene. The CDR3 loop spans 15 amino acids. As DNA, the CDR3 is TGTGCCAGCAGCTTATCGATGGGACAGAGTGATGGCTACACCTTC. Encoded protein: CASSLSMGQSDGYTF.

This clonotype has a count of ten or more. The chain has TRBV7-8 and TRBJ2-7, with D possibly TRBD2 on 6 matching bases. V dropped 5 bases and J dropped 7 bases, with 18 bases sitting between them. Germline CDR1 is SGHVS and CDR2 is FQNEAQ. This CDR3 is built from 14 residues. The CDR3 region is CASSPGTPLEEQYF. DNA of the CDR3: TGTGCCAGCAGCCCTGGGACTCCATTGGAGGAGCAGTACTTC.

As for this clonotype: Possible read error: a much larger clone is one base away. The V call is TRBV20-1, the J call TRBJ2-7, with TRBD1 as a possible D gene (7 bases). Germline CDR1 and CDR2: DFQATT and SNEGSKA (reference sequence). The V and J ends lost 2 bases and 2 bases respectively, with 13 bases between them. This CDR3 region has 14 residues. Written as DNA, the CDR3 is TGCAGTGCTAGATATAGCAGGGGGGCCTACGAGCAGTACTTC. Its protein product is CSARYSRGAYEQYF.

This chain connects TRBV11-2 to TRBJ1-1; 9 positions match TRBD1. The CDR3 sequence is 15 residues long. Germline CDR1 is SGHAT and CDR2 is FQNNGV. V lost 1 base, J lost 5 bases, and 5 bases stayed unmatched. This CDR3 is CASSLGTGVRTEAFF. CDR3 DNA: TGTGCCAGCAGCTTAGGGACAGGGGTCCGGACTGAAGCTTTCTTT. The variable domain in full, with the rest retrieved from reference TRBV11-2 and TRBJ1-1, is EAGVAQSPRYKIIEKRQSVAFWCNPISGHATLYWYQQILGQGPKLLIQFQNNGVVDDSQLPKDRFSAERLKGVDSTLKIQPAKLEDSAVYLCASSLGTGVRTEAFFGQGTRLTVV.

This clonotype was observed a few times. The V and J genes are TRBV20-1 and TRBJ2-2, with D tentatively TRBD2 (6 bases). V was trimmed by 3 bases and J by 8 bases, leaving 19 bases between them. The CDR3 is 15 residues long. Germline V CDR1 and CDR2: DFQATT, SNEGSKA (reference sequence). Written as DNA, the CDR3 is TGCAGTGCTAGTCTGGCGGGATTAAGCGGGGGGGAGCTGTTTTTT. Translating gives CSASLAGLSGGELFF.

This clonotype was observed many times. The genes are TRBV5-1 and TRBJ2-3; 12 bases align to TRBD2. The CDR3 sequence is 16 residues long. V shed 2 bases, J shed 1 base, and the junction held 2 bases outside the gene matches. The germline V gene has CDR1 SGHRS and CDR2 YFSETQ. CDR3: CASSLLAGGRTDTQYF. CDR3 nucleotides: TGCGCCAGCAGCTTACTAGCGGGAGGACGCACAGATACGCAGTATTTT.

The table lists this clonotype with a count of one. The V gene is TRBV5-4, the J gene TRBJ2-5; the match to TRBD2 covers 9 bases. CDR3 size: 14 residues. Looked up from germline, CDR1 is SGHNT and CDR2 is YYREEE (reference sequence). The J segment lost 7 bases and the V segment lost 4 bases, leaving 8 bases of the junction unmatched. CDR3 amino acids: CASSTVAGEGTQYF. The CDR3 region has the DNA TGTGCCAGCAGCACCGTAGCGGGGGAAGGGACCCAGTACTTC.

CDR3 bases: TGTGCCAGCTCACCAGATATGGGACCCCAAGAGACCCAGTACTTC. Translating it yields CASSPDMGPQETQYF. This chain joins TRBV18 and TRBJ2-5, with D perhaps being TRBD1 or TRBD2 (5 bases each). CDR3 size: 15 residues. Germline V gene sequence: CDR1 KGHSH, CDR2 LQKENI. The V end lost 2 bases, the J end lost 1 base, and 11 bases lay between the germline ends. Filled out from reference TRBV18 and TRBJ2-5, the complete variable domain reads NAGVMQNPRHLVRRRGQEARLRCSPMKGHSHVYWYRQLPEEGLKFMVYLQKENIIDESGMPKERFSAEFPKEGPSILRIQQVVRGDSAAYFCASSPDMGPQETQYFGPGTRLLVL.

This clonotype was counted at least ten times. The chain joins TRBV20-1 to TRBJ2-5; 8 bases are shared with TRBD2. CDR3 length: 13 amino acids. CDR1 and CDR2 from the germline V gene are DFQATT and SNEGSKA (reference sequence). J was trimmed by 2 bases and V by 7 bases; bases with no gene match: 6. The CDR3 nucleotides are TGCAGTGGGGGGCGGGGGGTTCAAGAGACCCAGTACTTC. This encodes CSGGRGVQETQYF.

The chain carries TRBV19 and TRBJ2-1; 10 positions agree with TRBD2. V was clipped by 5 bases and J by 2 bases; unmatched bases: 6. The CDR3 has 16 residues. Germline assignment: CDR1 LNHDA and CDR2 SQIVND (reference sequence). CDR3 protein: CASSFSLAGTYNEQFF. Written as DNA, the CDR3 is TGTGCCAGTAGTTTCTCACTAGCGGGGACCTACAATGAGCAGTTCTTC.

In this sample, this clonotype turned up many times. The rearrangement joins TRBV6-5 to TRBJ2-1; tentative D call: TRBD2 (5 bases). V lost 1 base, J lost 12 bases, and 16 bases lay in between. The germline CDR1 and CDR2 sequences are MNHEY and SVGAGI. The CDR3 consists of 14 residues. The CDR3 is CASSYLEGLDGQFF. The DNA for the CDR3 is TGTGCCAGCAGTTACTTAGAGGGTCTGGATGGGCAGTTCTTC.

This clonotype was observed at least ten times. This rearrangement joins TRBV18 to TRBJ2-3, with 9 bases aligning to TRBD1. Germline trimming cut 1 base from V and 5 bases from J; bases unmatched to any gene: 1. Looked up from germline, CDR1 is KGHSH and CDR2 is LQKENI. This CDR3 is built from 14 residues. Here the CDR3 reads CASSPRTGEDTQYF. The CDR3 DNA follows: TGTGCCAGCTCACCACGGACAGGGGAAGATACGCAGTATTTT.

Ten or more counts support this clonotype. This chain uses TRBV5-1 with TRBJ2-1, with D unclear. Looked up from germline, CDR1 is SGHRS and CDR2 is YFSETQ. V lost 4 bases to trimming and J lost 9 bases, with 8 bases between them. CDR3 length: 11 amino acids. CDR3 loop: CASSVATEQFF. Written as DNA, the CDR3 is TGCGCCAGCAGCGTGGCGACTGAGCAGTTCTTC.

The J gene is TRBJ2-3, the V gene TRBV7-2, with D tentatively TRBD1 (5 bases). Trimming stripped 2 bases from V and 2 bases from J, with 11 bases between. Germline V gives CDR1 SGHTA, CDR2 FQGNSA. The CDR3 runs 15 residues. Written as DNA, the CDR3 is TGTGCCAGCAGCTTAACATCCGGACACACAGATACGCAGTATTTT. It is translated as CASSLTSGHTDTQYF.

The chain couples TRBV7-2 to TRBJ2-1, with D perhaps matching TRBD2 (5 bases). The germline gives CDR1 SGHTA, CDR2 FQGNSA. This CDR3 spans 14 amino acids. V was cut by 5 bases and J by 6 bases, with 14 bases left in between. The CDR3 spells CASSRGREFNEQFF. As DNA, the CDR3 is TGTGCCAGCAGCCGGGGTCGTGAGTTCAATGAGCAGTTCTTC.

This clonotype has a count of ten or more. The CDR3 DNA sequence: TGTGCCAGCAGCTTTCGAGCCCTCAAATTTACTGACAAAAACATTCAGTACTTC. Encoded protein: CASSFRALKFTDKNIQYF. The chain recombines TRBV5-6 with TRBJ2-4; D gene unclear. Per germline, CDR1 SGHDT and CDR2 YYEEEE. V shed 2 bases and J shed 3 bases, with 21 bases lying between them. The CDR3 has 18 residues.

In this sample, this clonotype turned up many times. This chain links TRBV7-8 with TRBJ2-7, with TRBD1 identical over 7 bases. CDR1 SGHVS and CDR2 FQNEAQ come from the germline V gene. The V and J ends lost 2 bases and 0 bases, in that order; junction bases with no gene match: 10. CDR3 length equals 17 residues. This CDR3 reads CASSLQGQLSFSYEQYF. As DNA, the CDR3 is TGTGCCAGCAGCTTACAGGGACAGCTCTCTTTCTCCTACGAGCAGTACTTC.

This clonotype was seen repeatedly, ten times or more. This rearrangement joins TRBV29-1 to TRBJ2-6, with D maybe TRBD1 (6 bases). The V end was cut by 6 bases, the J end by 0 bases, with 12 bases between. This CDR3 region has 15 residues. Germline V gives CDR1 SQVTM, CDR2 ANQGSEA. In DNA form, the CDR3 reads TGCAGCGTAGTACAGGGATCCTCTGGGGCCAACGTCCTGACTTTC. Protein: CSVVQGSSGANVLTF.

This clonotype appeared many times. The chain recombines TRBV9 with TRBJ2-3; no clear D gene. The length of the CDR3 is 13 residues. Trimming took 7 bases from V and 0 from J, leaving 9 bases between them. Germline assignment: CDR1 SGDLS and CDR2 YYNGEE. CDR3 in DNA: TGTGCCAGCTCACCGGGCAGCACAGATACGCAGTATTTT. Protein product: CASSPGSTDTQYF. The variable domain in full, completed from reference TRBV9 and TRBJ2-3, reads DSGVTQTPKHLITATGQRVTLRCSPRSGDLSVYWYQQSLDQGLQFLIQYYNGEERAKGNILERFSAQQFPDLHSELNLSSLELGDSALYFCASSPGSTDTQYFGPGTRLTVL.

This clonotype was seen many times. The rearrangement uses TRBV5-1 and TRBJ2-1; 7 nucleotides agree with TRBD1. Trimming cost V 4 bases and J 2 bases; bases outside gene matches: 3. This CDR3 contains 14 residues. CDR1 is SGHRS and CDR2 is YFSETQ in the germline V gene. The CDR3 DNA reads TGCGCCAGCAGCCCCGGGACAGCCTACAATGAGCAGTTCTTC. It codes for CASSPGTAYNEQFF.

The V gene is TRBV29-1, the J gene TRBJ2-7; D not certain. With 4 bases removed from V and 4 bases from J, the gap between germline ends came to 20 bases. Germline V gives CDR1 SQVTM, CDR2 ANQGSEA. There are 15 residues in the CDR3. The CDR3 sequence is CSVGFVSRLGYEQYF. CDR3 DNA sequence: TGCAGCGTTGGTTTTGTTTCCCGTCTAGGATACGAGCAGTACTTC.

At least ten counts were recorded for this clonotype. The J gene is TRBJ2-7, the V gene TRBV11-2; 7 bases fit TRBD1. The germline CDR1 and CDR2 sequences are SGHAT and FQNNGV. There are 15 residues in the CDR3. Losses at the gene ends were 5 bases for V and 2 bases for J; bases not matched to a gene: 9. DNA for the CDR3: TGTGCCAGCAGCAAAAGTACAGGGGAAACCTACGAGCAGTACTTC. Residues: CASSKSTGETYEQYF.

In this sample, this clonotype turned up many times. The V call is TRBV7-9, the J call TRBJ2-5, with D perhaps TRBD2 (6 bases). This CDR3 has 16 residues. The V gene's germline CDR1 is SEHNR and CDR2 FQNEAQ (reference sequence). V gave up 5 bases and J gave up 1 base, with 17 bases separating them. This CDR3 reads CASSRVAGTTQETQYF. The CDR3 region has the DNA TGTGCCAGCAGCCGGGTTGCGGGGACCACCCAAGAGACCCAGTACTTC.

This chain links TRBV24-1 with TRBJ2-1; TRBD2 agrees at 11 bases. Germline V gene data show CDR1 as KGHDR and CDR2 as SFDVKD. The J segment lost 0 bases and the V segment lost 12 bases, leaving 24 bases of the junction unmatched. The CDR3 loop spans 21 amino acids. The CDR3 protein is CAACDPTPGTSGTSSYNEQFF. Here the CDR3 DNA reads TGTGCCGCCTGTGATCCCACTCCCGGGACTAGCGGAACCAGCTCCTACAATGAGCAGTTCTTC.

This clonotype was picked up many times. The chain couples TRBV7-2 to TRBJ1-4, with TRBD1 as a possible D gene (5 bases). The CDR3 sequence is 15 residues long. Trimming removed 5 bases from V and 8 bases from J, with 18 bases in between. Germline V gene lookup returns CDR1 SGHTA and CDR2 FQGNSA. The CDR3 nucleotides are TGTGCCAGCAGCCAATACGGGGGAGTAGGAGAAAAACTGTTTTTT. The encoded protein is CASSQYGGVGEKLFF.

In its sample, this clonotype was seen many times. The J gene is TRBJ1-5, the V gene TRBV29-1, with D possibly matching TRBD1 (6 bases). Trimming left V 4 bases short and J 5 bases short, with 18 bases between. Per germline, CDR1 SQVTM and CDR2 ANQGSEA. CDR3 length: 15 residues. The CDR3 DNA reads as TGCAGCGTTGTAGACCAGGGGCATATGGATCAGCCCCAGCATTTT. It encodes CSVVDQGHMDQPQHF.